This passage covers 28 T cell receptor beta chains from one sample sequenced in a study of PD-1 blockade in classical Hodgkin lymphoma. Measured with immunoSEQ multiplex PCR; TCRdb has only the in-frame clones, and not every one. The sample has about 19,000 clones, around three quarters seen once. The time point denotes: cycle 4 day 1 (C4D1), after 5 to 7 weeks of nivolumab. There was relapse after autologous stem cell transplantation in every patient, and there was variation in brentuximab vedotin exposure. The source was peripheral blood mononuclear cells (PBMCs), collected before the fourth cycle of nivolumab. These receptors were obtained from a human donor with classical Hodgkin lymphoma.

The chain combines TRBV2 with TRBJ2-5; the D gene could be TRBD1 or TRBD2 (6 bases each). This CDR3 spans 14 amino acids. The V gene lost 8 bases and the J gene lost 5 bases, with 18 bases spanning the gap. Germline CDR1 and CDR2: SNHLY and FYNNEI. The DNA for the CDR3 is TGTGCCAGCTCGGCTTCGGGGGCTGGGGAGACCCAGTACTTC. Encoded protein: CASSASGAGETQYF.

The chain joins TRBV29-1 to TRBJ1-1; D ambiguous. This CDR3 comprises 11 residues. Germline V gene lookup returns CDR1 SQVTM and CDR2 ANQGSEA. Trimming removed 6 bases from V and 4 bases from J, with 9 bases in between. DNA of the CDR3: TGCAGCGTCCGGGTCGGCACTGAAGCTTTCTTT. This codes for CSVRVGTEAFF.

V and J are TRBV5-1 and TRBJ2-7, with D unclear. Germline loops: CDR1 SGHRS, CDR2 YFSETQ. This CDR3 has 13 amino acids. Trimming took off 4 bases at V and 7 bases at J, with 15 bases between the two ends. The CDR3, as DNA: TGCGCCAGCAGCCTGGGTTTGGATTGGGAGCAGTACTTC. This translates into CASSLGLDWEQYF. The complete variable domain, with remaining parts taken from reference TRBV5-1 and TRBJ2-7, reads KAGVTQTPRYLIKTRGQQVTLSCSPISGHRSVSWYQQTPGQGLQFLFEYFSETQRNKGNFPGRFSGRQFSNSRSEMNVSTLELGDSALYLCASSLGLDWEQYFGPGTRLTVT.

The V and J genes are TRBV6-1 and TRBJ2-3; possibly TRBD2 for D (6 bases). Trimming removed 4 bases from V and 1 base from J, with 12 bases in between. CDR1 is MNHNS, CDR2 SASEGT, per germline. This CDR3 is 15 amino acids long. The CDR3 loop reads CASSVRGLGTDTQYF. In nucleotides, the CDR3 is TGTGCCAGCAGTGTCCGGGGGTTGGGCACAGATACGCAGTATTTT.

V is TRBV9 and J is TRBJ2-2; D is ambiguous. The V end lost 3 bases, the J end lost 0 bases, and 12 bases lay between the germline ends. This CDR3 comprises 16 residues. Per the germline V gene, CDR1 is SGDLS and CDR2 is YYNGEE. The CDR3 spells CASSALQSTNTGELFF. CDR3 coding DNA: TGTGCCAGCAGCGCGTTGCAGAGTACGAACACCGGGGAGCTGTTTTTT.

This chain joins TRBV30 and TRBJ1-2; no definite D call. This CDR3 has 12 amino acids. Germline V gene data show CDR1 as GTSNPN and CDR2 as SVGIG (reference sequence). V was clipped by 0 bases and J by 5 bases, with 7 bases between them. CDR3 in DNA: TGTGCCTGGAGTGTTGGTGGGTATGGCTACACCTTC. Its translation: CAWSVGGYGYTF.

The rearrangement joins TRBV11-2 to TRBJ2-1, with 9 positions matching TRBD2. Per the germline V gene, CDR1 is SGHAT and CDR2 is FQNNGV. V lost 5 bases, J lost 7 bases, and 9 bases stayed unmatched. The CDR3 length is 15 residues. As DNA, the CDR3 is TGTGCCAGCAGCCCAATAGCGGGAGTAGGGAATGAGCAGTTCTTC. Translation gives CASSPIAGVGNEQFF.

The chain uses TRBV21-1 and TRBJ1-5. TRBV21-1 has pseudogene status. This CDR3 spans 15 amino acids. CDR3 protein: CASSNGGISNQPQHF. The CDR3 nucleotides are TGTGCCAGCAGCAACGGAGGGATTAGCAATCAGCCCCAGCATTTT.

CDR3: CASSLLGGGGNEQFF. The CDR3 region has the DNA TGTGCCAGCAGTTTATTAGGTGGAGGGGGCAATGAGCAGTTCTTC. The chain uses TRBV28 and TRBJ2-1; either TRBD1 or TRBD2 may supply D (6 bases each). Trimming removed 1 base from V and 6 bases from J, with 13 bases in between. Germline CDR1 is MDHEN and CDR2 is SYDVKM. There are 15 residues in the CDR3.

This chain connects TRBV7-9 to TRBJ2-7; TRBD1 might be the D (6 bases). V lost 3 bases and J 4 bases, leaving 16 bases between the germline ends. Germline assignment: CDR1 SEHNR and CDR2 FQNEAQ (reference sequence). The CDR3 loop spans 15 amino acids. In nucleotides, the CDR3 is TGTGCCAGCAGCTTCTTACGTACGCAGGGGTACGAGCAGTACTTC. This sequence encodes CASSFLRTQGYEQYF.

Note on this clone: A much bigger clone sits one base away, suggesting this may be a read error. At the DNA level, this CDR3 is encoded by other sequences in the same sample as well. V usage is TRBV2 and J usage is TRBJ1-5; D unclear. Germline assignment: CDR1 SNHLY and CDR2 FYNNEI. Trimming removed 3 bases from V and 3 bases from J, with 6 bases in between. CDR3 length equals 13 residues. The CDR3 is CASSERTNQPQHF. In DNA form, the CDR3 reads TGTGCCAGCAGTGAGAGGACCAATCAGCCCCAGCATTTT.

The V gene is TRBV11-2, the J gene TRBJ1-1; D is unclear. Germline lookup yields CDR1 SGHAT and CDR2 FQNNGV. The V end lost 1 base, the J end lost 7 bases, and 10 bases lay between the germline ends. This CDR3 is built from 13 residues. CDR3 sequence reads: CASSLGGGFEAFF. In nucleotides, the CDR3 is TGTGCCAGCAGCTTAGGAGGCGGGTTTGAAGCTTTCTTT.

The sample holds a few counts of this clone. The chain links TRBV7-2 to TRBJ1-1; 7 bases line up with TRBD1. Germline lookup yields CDR1 SGHTA and CDR2 FQGNSA. Trimming removed 2 bases from V and 11 bases from J; junction bases left unmatched: 14. This CDR3 is built from 15 residues. The CDR3 sequence is CASSLFSDRPHEAFF. CDR3 nucleotides: TGTGCCAGCAGCTTATTTTCGGACAGGCCCCACGAGGCTTTCTTT.

This clone was recorded only once. The V and J genes are TRBV6-1 and TRBJ1-2, with no clear D. V was pared by 8 bases and J by 12 bases, with 16 bases between. Germline V gene sequence: CDR1 MNHNS, CDR2 SASEGT. This CDR3 has 11 amino acids. Here the CDR3 DNA reads TGTGCCAGCCAGCTAGGCAGCCCCCACACCTTC. Translation gives CASQLGSPHTF.

For the CDR3, the DNA is TGTGCCAGCAGCTTGTCGGGGGAAAAACTGTTTTTT. Translated: CASSLSGEKLFF. The V and J genes are TRBV7-9 and TRBJ1-4; D not certain. CDR3 length: 12 amino acids. Trimming left V 3 bases short and J 8 bases short, with 7 bases between. Germline values: CDR1 SEHNR, CDR2 FQNEAQ (reference sequence).

The CDR3 bases are TGTGCCAGCAGCTTAGTGACTAGCGGGGGGGTTAATACCTACGAGCAGTACTTC. This codes for CASSLVTSGGVNTYEQYF. The chain combines TRBV7-2 with TRBJ2-7; 14 bases agree with TRBD2. Trimming took 1 base from V and 2 from J; bases not matched to a gene: 7. Germline CDR1 is SGHTA and CDR2 is FQGNSA. The CDR3 has 18 amino acids.

CDR3 DNA: TGTGCCAGCAGCCCGGAAAGGGGGGACACCGGGGAGCTGTTTTTT. Protein sequence: CASSPERGDTGELFF. This sequence joins TRBV6-5 and TRBJ2-2; D is possibly TRBD1 or TRBD2 (6 bases each). Trimming shortened V by 6 bases and J by 3 bases, and 14 bases separated the two germline ends. The CDR3 contains 15 residues. The germline V gene has CDR1 MNHEY and CDR2 SVGAGI.

V usage is TRBV27 and J usage is TRBJ2-2; the D is unclear. From germline, CDR1 is MNHEY and CDR2 SMNVEV (reference sequence). V was clipped by 4 bases and J by 2 bases, with 2 bases between them. The CDR3 runs 12 residues. CDR3 sequence (DNA): TGTGCCAGCAGTTATAACACCGGGGAGCTGTTTTTT. Protein: CASSYNTGELFF.

The chain combines TRBV18 with TRBJ2-7, with TRBD1 matching 12 bases. The germline CDR1 and CDR2 sequences are KGHSH and LQKENI. Trimming at V came to 6 bases and at J to 0 bases, leaving 18 bases not matched to a gene. The CDR3 covers 20 residues. CDR3 bases: TGTGCCAGCTCCTTAATGACTGGGACAGGGGGCCCGGGGGGCTCCTACGAGCAGTACTTC. Amino acids: CASSLMTGTGGPGGSYEQYF.

This clone showed up just once. The chain combines TRBV29-1 with TRBJ1-2, with D possibly matching TRBD1 (6 bases). This CDR3 has 16 amino acids. CDR1 is SQVTM and CDR2 is ANQGSEA in the germline V gene. V was pared by 0 bases and J by 11 bases, with 25 bases between. The CDR3 here is CSVEDLSGPQGRMYTF. CDR3 DNA: TGCAGCGTTGAAGACTTATCCGGGCCACAGGGCAGAATGTACACCTTC. Full variable domain (rest looked up from reference TRBV29-1 and TRBJ1-2): SAVISQKPSRDICQRGTSLTIQCQVDSQVTMMFWYRQQPGQSLTLIATANQGSEATYESGFVIDKFPISRPNLTFSTLTVSNMSPEDSSIYLCSVEDLSGPQGRMYTFGSGTRLTVV.

The CDR3 sequence is CASSLAVSGSAEQYF. CDR3 bases: TGTGCCAGCAGCTTAGCCGTTAGCGGGAGCGCCGAGCAGTACTTC. The chain recombines TRBV7-2 with TRBJ2-7, with TRBD2 matching 9 bases. The V gene's germline CDR1 is SGHTA and CDR2 FQGNSA. The V and J ends lost 0 bases and 6 bases, in that order; junction bases with no gene match: 6. The CDR3 spans 15 residues.

The chain employs TRBV30 and TRBJ1-3; D uncertain. This CDR3 contains 16 residues. Germline CDR1 reads GTSNPN; CDR2 reads SVGIG (reference sequence). V was trimmed by 7 bases and J by 0 bases, leaving 19 bases between them. CDR3: CAYRSRAPYSGNTIYF. CDR3 sequence (DNA): TGTGCCTACAGATCCCGGGCCCCTTACTCTGGAAACACCATATATTTT.

The chain uses TRBV25-1 and TRBJ2-7; D ambiguous. The CDR3 loop spans 13 amino acids. The V end was cut by 10 bases, the J end by 7 bases, with 20 bases between. Germline lookup yields CDR1 MGHDK and CDR2 SYGVNS. CDR3 protein: CAIANSREWEQYF. DNA of the CDR3: TGTGCCATTGCGAATTCCAGAGAGTGGGAGCAGTACTTC.

The chain joins TRBV5-4 to TRBJ2-2; D is uncertain. Germline assignment: CDR1 SGHNT and CDR2 YYREEE (reference sequence). This CDR3 spans 16 amino acids. Trimming removed 4 bases from V and 3 bases from J, with 16 bases in between. The CDR3 sequence: CASSPSHGPYTGELFF. CDR3 DNA sequence: TGTGCCAGCAGCCCCAGTCACGGGCCTTACACCGGGGAGCTGTTTTTT.

This clone was seen once. The chain recombines TRBV30 with TRBJ2-4; 8 bases are shared with TRBD2. V lost 8 bases to trimming and J lost 7 bases; unmatched junction nucleotides: 7. Germline V lookup: CDR1 GTSNPN, CDR2 SVGIG (reference sequence). There are 12 residues in the CDR3. This CDR3 is CAAAGDENIQYF. The CDR3, as DNA: TGTGCCGCAGCGGGAGATGAGAACATTCAGTACTTC. Complete variable domain (other parts from reference TRBV30 and TRBJ2-4): SQTIHQWPATLVQPVGSPLSLECTVEGTSNPNLYWYRQAAGRGLQLLFYSVGIGQISSEVPQNLSASRPQDRQFILSSKKLLLSDSGFYLCAAAGDENIQYFGAGTRLSVL.

The CDR3 nucleotides are TGTGCCAGCATGGGGCAGGGGGCAAATCAGCCCCAGCATTTT. This translates into CASMGQGANQPQHF. The rearrangement uses TRBV2 and TRBJ1-5; TRBD1 matches at 8 bases. This CDR3 spans 14 amino acids. The V and J ends lost 7 bases and 4 bases, in that order; junction bases with no gene match: 6. Germline CDR1 reads SNHLY; CDR2 reads FYNNEI.

The rearrangement joins TRBV29-1 to TRBJ2-5; a weak D match, TRBD2 (5 bases). The V gene lost 4 bases and the J gene lost 5 bases, with 14 bases spanning the gap. The CDR3 spans 13 residues. Germline V lookup: CDR1 SQVTM, CDR2 ANQGSEA. DNA of the CDR3: TGCAGCGTTGTAGGCCCCCCGGGGGAGACCCAGTACTTC. The encoded protein is CSVVGPPGETQYF.

V and J are TRBV5-1 and TRBJ2-7; TRBD1 or TRBD2 may be the D gene (6 bases each). Germline V gene sequence: CDR1 SGHRS, CDR2 YFSETQ. The V end lost 2 bases, the J end lost 2 bases, and 11 bases lay between the germline ends. The CDR3 consists of 14 residues. The CDR3: CASSFRGGPYEQYF. CDR3 coding DNA: TGCGCCAGCAGCTTCCGAGGGGGGCCCTACGAGCAGTACTTC.